What follows are 9 T cell receptor beta chains derived from one specimen sequenced in a study of T-cell reconstitution after alpha-beta-depleted transplantation in children. Molecular barcoding with unique molecular identifiers was used for the TCRbeta library. TCRdb redid the calling of the PCR reads with MiXCR, one entry per CDR3 protein. The data contain 600,000 or so distinct CDR3 sequences, around 23% of them singletons. Sequenced material: PBMCs, mostly from graft donor cells, taken 360 days after TCRalphabeta/CD19-depleted stem cell transplant. These receptors originate from a boy younger than two who had a stem cell transplant for acute myeloid leukemia, so the T cells may come from the graft donor.

The chain has TRBV12-3 or TRBV12-4 and TRBJ2-1; a possible D gene is TRBD1 (5 bases). V gave up 6 bases and J gave up 7 bases, with 16 bases separating them. This CDR3 is 14 amino acids long. CDR3 sequence reads: CASSPRRKGNEQFF. Here the CDR3 DNA reads TGTGCCAGCAGCCCCCGCCGGAAGGGGAATGAGCAGTTCTTC.

The CDR3 spells CASSLSIGGLNNEQFF. The DNA of the CDR3 is TGTGCCAGCAGTTTATCGATTGGGGGGCTAAACAATGAGCAGTTCTTC. The genes are TRBV27 and TRBJ2-1; D may match TRBD1 or TRBD2 (6 bases each). The CDR3 is 16 residues long. In germline, CDR1 is MNHEY, CDR2 SMNVEV (reference sequence). V was cut by 0 bases and J by 5 bases, with 14 bases left in between.

The table lists this clonotype with a few counts. J is TRBJ2-5 and V is TRBV6-5, with D possibly TRBD2 on 6 matching bases. This CDR3 comprises 13 residues. CDR1 MNHEY and CDR2 SVGAGI come from the germline V gene. With 6 bases removed from V and 4 bases from J, the gap between germline ends came to 12 bases. Here the CDR3 DNA reads TGTGCCAGCAGCAGGAGGGTTGCAGAGACCCAGTACTTC. Translation: CASSRRVAETQYF.

This sequence joins TRBV6-1 and TRBJ2-7; D ambiguous. Germline V gene lookup returns CDR1 MNHNS and CDR2 SASEGT. V was shortened by 6 bases and J by 0 bases, with 18 bases between the two germline ends. The CDR3 runs to 16 residues. In nucleotides, the CDR3 is TGTGCCAGCAGCCCCGGTAGGCAGTCCCTCTCCTACGAGCAGTACTTC. It translates to CASSPGRQSLSYEQYF.

This clonotype was seen only a few times. The chain employs TRBV6-4 and TRBJ2-2; TRBD2 matches 13 bases. The trim removed 9 bases at V and 0 bases at J, leaving 7 bases unmatched. CDR1 is MRHNA, CDR2 SNTAGT, per germline. This CDR3 has 17 amino acids. The CDR3 coding sequence is TGTGCCAGTCGGACTAGCGGGGGAGGTTCGAACACCGGGGAGCTGTTTTTT. Its translation: CASRTSGGGSNTGELFF.

This chain links TRBV4-2 with TRBJ1-1; D perhaps matches TRBD1 (6 bases). Trimming took 2 bases from V and 10 from J, leaving 17 bases between them. This CDR3 region has 14 residues. Germline V gene lookup returns CDR1 LGHNA and CDR2 YNFKEQ. The DNA of the CDR3 is TGTGCCAGCAGCCAATCGGACAGAACAAGAAGAGCTTTCTTT. Translating it yields CASSQSDRTRRAFF.

V gene TRBV20-1 combines with J gene TRBJ2-5; 9 nucleotides agree with TRBD2. The ends lost 2 bases at V and 1 base at J; junction bases unmatched: 2. This CDR3 is 14 amino acids long. From germline, CDR1 is DFQATT and CDR2 SNEGSKA (reference sequence). CDR3 DNA sequence: TGCAGTGCTAGATCTAGCGGGGTCCAAGAGACCCAGTACTTC. It translates to CSARSSGVQETQYF.

This clonotype was detected ten times or more. J is TRBJ1-1 and V is TRBV20-1; maybe TRBD1 (5 bases). V lost 1 base, J lost 1 base, and 7 bases lay in between. CDR3 length: 13 residues. The germline V gene has CDR1 DFQATT and CDR2 SNEGSKA (reference sequence). The CDR3 nucleotides read TGCAGTGCTAGAGGGGGACCGAACACTGAAGCTTTCTTT. This sequence encodes CSARGGPNTEAFF.

This clonotype occurred once. The chain links TRBV18 to TRBJ2-5; 8 bases are a match to TRBD2. With V trimmed by 0 bases and J by 1 base, 1 base remained unmatched. Per germline, CDR1 KGHSH and CDR2 LQKENI. The CDR3 runs 15 residues. The CDR3 DNA follows: TGTGCCAGCTCACCACCAGCGGGGGTCCAAGAGACCCAGTACTTC. Amino acids: CASSPPAGVQETQYF.